The clone carrying this TCR beta chain was found a few times. Its antigen remains unidentified. Method: immunoSEQ multiplex PCR; TCRdb's copy keeps in-frame clones and lacks some. The sample records under 100,000 clones, 80% to 90% being singletons. Germline V gene lookup returns CDR1 SGHNT and CDR2 YYREEE (reference sequence). The CDR3 totals 16 residues. V trimming: 4 bases; J trimming: 5 bases; junction bases outside the gene matches: 6. This record belongs to a study of T cell responses to AZD1222 COVID-19 vaccine. The study's findings and limits: Once two AZD1222 doses were given, Spike-specific TCR breadth and depth went up. Spike-spanning, vaccine-associated CD4 TCRs were dominant at 160-218 and 743-854. Sampling captured repertoires only after the peak T cell response.

Sample: peripheral blood, taken 28 days after the second AZD1222 dose. The J gene is TRBJ2-5, the V gene TRBV5-4; 15 bases fit TRBD2. The clonotype originates from an adult who received the AZD1222 COVID-19 vaccine. This CDR3 reads CASSPGLAGGTETQYF. CDR3 nucleotides: TGTGCCAGCAGCCCGGGACTAGCGGGAGGAACTGAGACCCAGTACTTC.